Listed below are T cell receptor beta chains from one sample, sequenced in a study of T cells after yellow fever vaccination. TCRdb ran MiXCR on the 5' RACE reads and lists one entry per CDR3 protein. The table has 200,000 to 250,000 distinct CDR3 sequences, around 3.1% seen once; the top ten hold about 3%. The sample was CD4+ T cells sorted from PBMCs, taken 10 days after the yellow fever booster vaccination. These receptors were taken from a man aged 18 to 35 who received the YFV17D yellow fever vaccine. Both conserved end residues are part of each CDR3. A D gene is named only where the DNA matches it firmly. Only some rows state a clone size, as once, few, many or a class for expanded clones.

many	.	TRBV29-1	TRBJ2-5	CSVEEAKDSYQETQYF	TGCAGCGTTGAAGAAGCGAAAGACAGCTACCAAGAGACCCAGTACTTC
.	.	TRBV15	TRBJ1-6	CATSREFHSPLHF	TGTGCCACCAGCAGGGAATTCCATTCACCCCTCCACTTT
.	.	TRBV2	TRBJ2-3	CASSVRRQGLDTQYF	TGTGCCAGCAGTGTTAGACGACAGGGACTAGATACGCAGTATTTT
.	TRBD1	TRBV18	TRBJ2-3	CASSPPGQSTDTQYF	TGTGCCAGCTCACCCCCGGGACAGAGCACAGATACGCAGTATTTT
many	TRBD2	TRBV6-6	TRBJ2-3	CASRLTSGSLGNTQYF	TGTGCCAGCAGGCTGACTAGCGGGTCACTCGGCAATACGCAGTATTTT
many	.	TRBV20-1	TRBJ2-3	CSGGGGTDTQYF	TGCAGTGGGGGAGGCGGCACAGATACGCAGTATTTT
few	.	TRBV7-2	TRBJ2-1	CASSPQAQNNEQFF	TGTGCCAGCAGCCCTCAGGCGCAAAACAATGAGCAGTTCTTC
many	.	TRBV5-6	TRBJ2-6	CASSPLPGLPGANVLTF	TGTGCCAGCAGCCCGCTCCCAGGGCTTCCTGGGGCCAACGTCCTGACTTTC
few	.	TRBV20-1	TRBJ2-3	CSASEAGRTDTQYF	TGCAGTGCTAGTGAAGCGGGTCGCACAGATACGCAGTATTTT
many	TRBD1	TRBV5-1	TRBJ1-6	CASSLATGTGDSPLHF	TGCGCCAGCAGCTTGGCTACCGGGACAGGGGATTCACCCCTCCACTTT
.	TRBD1	TRBV12-5	TRBJ2-1	CASGLGDSNYNEQFF	TGTGCTAGTGGTTTGGGGGACAGCAACTACAATGAGCAGTTCTTC
few	TRBD1	TRBV7-2	TRBJ1-2	CASSPRQGARGLGYTF	TGTGCCAGCAGCCCCCGACAGGGGGCGCGAGGGTTGGGCTACACCTTC
few	.	TRBV7-2	TRBJ2-5	CASSTYERTQYF	TGTGCCAGCAGCACCTACGAGAGGACCCAGTACTTC
many	.	TRBV7-2	TRBJ1-5	CASSLVPGSNQPQHF	TGTGCCAGCAGCTTAGTCCCAGGGAGCAATCAGCCCCAGCATTTT
.	TRBD1	TRBV18	TRBJ2-7	CASSHDRVSEQYF	TGTGCCAGCTCACACGACAGGGTTTCCGAGCAGTACTTC
.	.	TRBV6-2/TRBV6-3	TRBJ2-7	CASSYSITRLSYEQYF	TGTGCCAGCAGTTACTCGATAACCCGGCTTTCCTACGAGCAGTACTTC
.	TRBD1	TRBV24-1	TRBJ2-3	CATSDEMTGRDTQYF	TGTGCCACCAGTGATGAAATGACAGGGCGGGATACGCAGTATTTT
many	.	TRBV20-1	TRBJ1-1	CSGRNTEAFF	TGCAGTGGGAGGAACACTGAAGCTTTCTTT
.	.	TRBV18	TRBJ1-1	CASSQGGTMNTEAFF	TGTGCCAGCTCACAGGGGGGAACCATGAACACTGAAGCTTTCTTT
few	.	TRBV15	TRBJ1-5	CATSRDRQPQHF	TGTGCCACCAGCAGAGATCGACAGCCCCAGCATTTT
.	TRBD1	TRBV7-2	TRBJ1-6	CASRSIGGDSPLHF	TGTGCCAGCAGGTCCATAGGGGGCGATTCACCCCTCCACTTT
.	.	TRBV5-8	TRBJ2-7	CASSPGLTGRNF	TGTGCCAGCAGCCCGGGATTGACCGGGCGAAACTTC
.	.	TRBV7-2	TRBJ2-7	CASSPAGRGWEQYF	TGTGCCAGCAGCCCTGCCGGACGGGGGTGGGAGCAGTACTTC
many	.	TRBV5-1	TRBJ2-1	CASRLYGGDEQFF	TGCGCCAGCAGACTTTACGGGGGAGATGAGCAGTTCTTC
many	.	TRBV6-5	TRBJ1-5	CASSYGQGRQPQHF	TGTGCCAGCAGTTACGGGCAGGGGCGGCAGCCCCAGCATTTT
few	.	TRBV29-1	TRBJ1-1	CSGTRDGDTEAFF	TGCAGCGGTACCAGGGACGGGGACACTGAAGCTTTCTTT
many	TRBD1	TRBV7-3	TRBJ2-1	CASSRFPGTGVGGEQFF	TGTGCCAGCAGCCGATTCCCCGGGACAGGGGTGGGGGGTGAGCAGTTCTTC
many	TRBD2	TRBV7-9	TRBJ2-3	CASSAKPSGGYTDTQYF	TGTGCCAGCAGCGCCAAACCTAGCGGGGGGTACACAGATACGCAGTATTTT
many	.	TRBV5-1	TRBJ1-2	CASTAGAFGPNYGYTF	TGCGCCAGCACGGCTGGGGCTTTTGGACCCAACTATGGCTACACCTTC
few	.	TRBV5-4	TRBJ2-5	CASSLLGKQETQYF	TGTGCCAGCAGCTTGTTGGGGAAGCAAGAGACCCAGTACTTC
.	.	TRBV18	TRBJ1-1	CASSPQVGDTEAFF	TGTGCCAGCTCACCCCAGGTGGGTGACACTGAAGCTTTCTTT
few	.	TRBV6-2/TRBV6-3	TRBJ1-2	CASSYSGLRGYTF	TGTGCCAGCAGTTACTCCGGGTTGAGGGGCTACACCTTC
many	TRBD1	TRBV6-5	TRBJ2-2	CASREAGTVTGELFF	TGTGCCAGCAGAGAAGCCGGGACAGTGACCGGGGAGCTGTTTTTT
many	TRBD2	TRBV10-3	TRBJ2-5	CAISEYGGGETQYF	TGTGCCATCAGTGAATACGGGGGGGGAGAGACCCAGTACTTC
many	TRBD1	TRBV12-3/TRBV12-4	TRBJ2-1	CASSPGQLYNEQFF	TGTGCCAGCAGCCCGGGACAGCTATACAATGAGCAGTTCTTC
few	.	TRBV6-2/TRBV6-3	TRBJ1-5	CASGNKGTNQPQHF	TGTGCCAGCGGGAACAAGGGGACTAATCAGCCCCAGCATTTT
many	TRBD2	TRBV7-2	TRBJ2-1	CASSIAGGLGEQFF	TGTGCCAGCAGCATAGCGGGGGGGCTTGGTGAGCAGTTCTTC
many	TRBD1	TRBV20-1	TRBJ2-3	CSALEGGQGDTQYF	TGCAGTGCCTTGGAAGGAGGACAGGGAGATACGCAGTATTTT
few	.	TRBV6-6	TRBJ1-5	CASRADSSNQPQHF	TGTGCCAGCAGAGCCGACAGTAGCAATCAGCCCCAGCATTTT
.	.	TRBV7-2	TRBJ1-2	CASSFGGRDGYTF	TGTGCCAGCAGCTTTGGGGGTAGGGATGGCTACACCTTC
many	.	TRBV12-3/TRBV12-4	TRBJ1-2	CASTSRTIPTGYYGYTF	TGTGCCAGCACCTCAAGGACCATCCCGACAGGCTACTATGGCTACACCTTC
.	.	TRBV20-1	TRBJ1-1	CSAILAPRAFF	TGCAGTGCCATATTGGCGCCCCGAGCTTTCTTT
many	TRBD2	TRBV3-1	TRBJ2-2	CASSQVPLGGVLRTGELFF	TGTGCCAGCAGCCAAGTACCCCTGGGGGGGGTATTAAGGACCGGGGAGCTGTTTTTT
.	.	TRBV9	TRBJ2-5	CASSVGVGNTLETQYF	TGTGCCAGCAGCGTAGGGGTTGGGAATACCCTAGAGACCCAGTACTTC
many	TRBD1	TRBV5-1	TRBJ2-7	CASSHRQGTYEQYF	TGCGCCAGCAGCCACCGACAGGGTACCTACGAGCAGTACTTC
many	.	TRBV20-1	TRBJ2-7	CSATPPRSDYEQYF	TGCAGTGCTACCCCGCCCCGATCGGATTACGAGCAGTACTTC
few	.	TRBV5-1	TRBJ2-5	CASSLATQGETQYF	TGCGCCAGCAGCCTCGCTACACAGGGAGAGACCCAGTACTTC
few	TRBD1	TRBV20-1	TRBJ1-5	CSARGQGQPQHF	TGCAGTGCTAGAGGACAGGGTCAGCCCCAGCATTTT
many	TRBD1	TRBV20-1	TRBJ1-2	CSARDSTGGRGGYTF	TGCAGTGCTAGAGATTCGACAGGGGGCAGAGGTGGCTACACCTTC
many	.	TRBV14	TRBJ1-4	CASSQEAGSYEKLFF	TGTGCCAGCAGCCAAGAAGCAGGGAGTTATGAAAAACTGTTTTTT
many	.	TRBV28	TRBJ1-1	CASLSLGAGREAFF	TGTGCCAGCCTTTCGCTGGGGGCAGGGCGAGAAGCTTTCTTT
few	.	TRBV20-1	TRBJ1-5	CSARVGRFNQPQHF	TGCAGTGCTAGAGTAGGGCGGTTTAATCAGCCCCAGCATTTT
many	TRBD1	TRBV29-1	TRBJ1-1	CSANRGGTEAFF	TGCAGCGCAAACAGGGGGGGCACTGAAGCTTTCTTT
few	.	TRBV5-6	TRBJ1-2	CASTLTGPAYGYTF	TGTGCCAGCACCTTAACTGGGCCAGCCTATGGCTACACCTTC
.	.	TRBV5-1	TRBJ2-5	CASSTTTGLGATQYF	TGCGCCAGCAGCACAACTACAGGGTTGGGGGCGACCCAGTACTTC
many	.	TRBV2	TRBJ2-1	CASRRGGDEQFF	TGTGCCAGCAGGAGGGGGGGGGATGAGCAGTTCTTC
few	.	TRBV5-6	TRBJ1-6	CASSLPRSNSPLHF	TGTGCCAGCAGCTTGCCTCGCTCGAATTCACCCCTCCACTTT
many	.	TRBV5-6	TRBJ1-1	CASSLARAIEAFF	TGTGCCAGCAGCTTGGCCCGGGCTATCGAAGCTTTCTTT
.	.	TRBV6-2/TRBV6-3	TRBJ1-2	CASTARGSDYGYTF	TGTGCCAGCACCGCGAGGGGGTCTGACTATGGCTACACCTTC
.	.	TRBV12-3/TRBV12-4	TRBJ1-3	CASSPPGGAAGNTIYF	TGTGCCAGCAGTCCTCCCGGGGGTGCAGCTGGAAACACCATATATTTT